The sequence of this T cell receptor beta chain was determined in a study of shared clonotypes between healthy human individuals. Looking at the study overall: Three plates each covered CD4 naive and memory; CD8 naive two, CD8 memory one.

All the donors were Caucasian adults who lived in Nashville, Tennessee. This CDR3 is built from 16 residues. The V end lost 1 base, the J end lost 0 bases, and 10 bases lay between the germline ends. CDR1 and CDR2 from the germline V gene are SGHDN and FVKESK. Sorted-subset replicate PCR reactions contained approximately 190 ng DNA, corresponding to about 30,000 T cell genomes. The repertoire was sequenced with immunoSEQ multiplex PCR; TCRdb's copy has only in-frame clones and lacks some. The sample records around 1.5 million clones, approximately 98% being singletons. The sequence was collected from a man aged 25 to 45 in good health. Sample: naive CD4+ T cells sorted from blood. Documented subset: CD45RA+ positively selected. The chain couples TRBV14 to TRBJ1-3; D possibly corresponds to TRBD1 (5 bases). The CDR3 protein is CASSQGWGSSGNTIYF. For the CDR3, the DNA is TGTGCCAGCAGCCAAGGGTGGGGGAGCTCTGGAAACACCATATATTTT.